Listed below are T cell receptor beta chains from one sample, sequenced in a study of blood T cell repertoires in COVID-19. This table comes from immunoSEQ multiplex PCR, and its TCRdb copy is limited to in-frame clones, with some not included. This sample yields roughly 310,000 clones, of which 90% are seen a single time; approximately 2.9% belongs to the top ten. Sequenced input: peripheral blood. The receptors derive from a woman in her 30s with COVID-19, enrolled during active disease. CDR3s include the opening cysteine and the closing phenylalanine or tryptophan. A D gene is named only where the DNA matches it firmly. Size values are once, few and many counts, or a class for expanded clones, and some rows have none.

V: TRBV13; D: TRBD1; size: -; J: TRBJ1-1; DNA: TGTGCCAGCAGCTCTGCGGACAGGGGGCGGACTGAAGCTTTCTTT; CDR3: CASSSADRGRTEAFF
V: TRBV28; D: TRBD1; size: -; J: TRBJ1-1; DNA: TGTGCCAGCAGTTACAGGGGGACGGACACTGAAGCTTTCTTT; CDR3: CASSYRGTDTEAFF
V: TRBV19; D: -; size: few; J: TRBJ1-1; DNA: TGTGCCAGTAGTATAGGGACCCAGGGCACTGAAGCTTTCTTT; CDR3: CASSIGTQGTEAFF
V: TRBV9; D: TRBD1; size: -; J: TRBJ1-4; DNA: TGTGCCAGCAGCGCCGGACAGGATAATGAAAAACTGTTTTTT; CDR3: CASSAGQDNEKLFF
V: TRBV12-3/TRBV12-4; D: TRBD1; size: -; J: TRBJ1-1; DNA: TGTGCCAGCAGTGTACAGGGGCGCGGGGAAGCTTTCTTT; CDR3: CASSVQGRGEAFF
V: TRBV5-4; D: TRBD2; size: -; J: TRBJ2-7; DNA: TGTGCCAGCAGCCCCAGACTAGCGGGAGTGGGGGAGCAGTACTTC; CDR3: CASSPRLAGVGEQYF
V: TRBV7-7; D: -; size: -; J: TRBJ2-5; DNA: TGTGCCAGCAGCCCCGGGCTCGGGAACCAAGAGACCCAGTACTTC; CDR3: CASSPGLGNQETQYF
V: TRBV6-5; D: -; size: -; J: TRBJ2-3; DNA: TGTGCCAGCAGTTACGCTAGCCTCCCGACAGATACGCAGTATTTT; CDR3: CASSYASLPTDTQYF
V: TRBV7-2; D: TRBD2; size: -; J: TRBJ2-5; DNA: TGTGCCAGCAGCTTTGGGTCGCGGGGGGCGCGAGAGACCCAGTACTTC; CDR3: CASSFGSRGARETQYF
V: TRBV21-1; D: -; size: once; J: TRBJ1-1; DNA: TGTGCCAGCACCCACGGGACAGGGTTAGTTGGCGTGTGGAACACTGAAGCTTTCTTT; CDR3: CASTHGTGLVGVWNTEAFF
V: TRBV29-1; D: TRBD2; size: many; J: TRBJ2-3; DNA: TGCAGCGTTGATAGGCTAGCGGGAGTCGGGGGAACAGATACGCAGTATTTT; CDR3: CSVDRLAGVGGTDTQYF
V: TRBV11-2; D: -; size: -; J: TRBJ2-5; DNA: TGTGCCAGCAGCTTAGTTGTTCCCGGCGGAGAGACCCAGTACTTC; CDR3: CASSLVVPGGETQYF
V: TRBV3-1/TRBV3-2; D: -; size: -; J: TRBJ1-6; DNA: TGTGCCAGCAGCCTACAGGGCAGACGATCACCCCTCCACTTT; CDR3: CASSLQGRRSPLHF
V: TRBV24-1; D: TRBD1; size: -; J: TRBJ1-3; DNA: TGTGCCACCAGTGATTCAACAGGGGTCGGAAACACCATATATTTT; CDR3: CATSDSTGVGNTIYF
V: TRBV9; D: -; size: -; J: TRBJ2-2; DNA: TGTGCCAGCAGCGTAGTCTTCGCGGGGACGAACACCGGGGAGCTGTTTTTT; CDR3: CASSVVFAGTNTGELFF
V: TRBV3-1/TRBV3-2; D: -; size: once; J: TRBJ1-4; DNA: TGTGCCAGCAGCCCCCCGGGGGTTGGGGAAAAACTGTTTTTT; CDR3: CASSPPGVGEKLFF
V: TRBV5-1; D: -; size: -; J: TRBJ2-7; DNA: TGCGCCAGCAGCTTGCAGGACAACTCCTACGAGCAGTACTTC; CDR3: CASSLQDNSYEQYF
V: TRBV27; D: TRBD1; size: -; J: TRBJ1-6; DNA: TGTGCCAGCAGTTTATCGGGACAGGGAAATTCACCCCTCCACTTT; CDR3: CASSLSGQGNSPLHF
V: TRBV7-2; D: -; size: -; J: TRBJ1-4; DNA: TGTGCCAGCAGCTCGGACAGTGCAACTAATGAAAAACTGTTTTTT; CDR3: CASSSDSATNEKLFF
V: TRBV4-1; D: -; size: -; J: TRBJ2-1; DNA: TGCGCCAGCAGCCAAGATCAGGAGACTAGTCTATACAATGAGCAGTTCTTC; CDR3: CASSQDQETSLYNEQFF
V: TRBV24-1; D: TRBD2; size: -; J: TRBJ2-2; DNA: TGTGCCACCAGTGCCTGGAGCGGGAGTAGGACCGGGGAGCTGTTTTTT; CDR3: CATSAWSGSRTGELFF
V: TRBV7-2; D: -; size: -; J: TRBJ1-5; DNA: TGTGCCAGCAGCTTAGTTCAGGGAGGGAATCAGCCCCAGCATTTT; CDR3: CASSLVQGGNQPQHF
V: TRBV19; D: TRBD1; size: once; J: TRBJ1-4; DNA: TGTGCCAGTCAGGACAGGGACGGTGAAAAACTGTTTTTT; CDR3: CASQDRDGEKLFF
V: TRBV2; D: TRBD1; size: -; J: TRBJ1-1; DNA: TGTGCCAGCAGACCCTGGGACAGGGGCCCCGCATCTGAAGCTTTCTTT; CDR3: CASRPWDRGPASEAFF
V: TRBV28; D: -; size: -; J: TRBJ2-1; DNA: TGTGCCAGCAGTCTCCACTCTAGCTCCTACAATGAGCAGTTCTTC; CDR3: CASSLHSSSYNEQFF
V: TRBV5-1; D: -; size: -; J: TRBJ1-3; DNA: TGCGCCAGCAGCTTGGCACGAGACTCTGGAAACACCATATATTTT; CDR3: CASSLARDSGNTIYF
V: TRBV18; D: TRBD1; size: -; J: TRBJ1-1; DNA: TGTGCCAGCTCACCGGCCCCAGGGGGCAACACTGAAGCTTTCTTT; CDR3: CASSPAPGGNTEAFF
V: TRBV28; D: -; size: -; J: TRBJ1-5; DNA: TGTGCCAGCAGTTTATTTGCGTTTCGGCAGCCCCAGCATTTT; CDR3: CASSLFAFRQPQHF
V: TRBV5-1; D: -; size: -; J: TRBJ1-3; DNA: TGCGCCAGCAGCGAGAACTACTCTGGAAACACCATATATTTT; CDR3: CASSENYSGNTIYF
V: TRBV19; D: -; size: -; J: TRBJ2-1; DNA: TGTGCCAGTAGTATCGGCGGCGATGAGCAGTTCTTC; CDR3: CASSIGGDEQFF